This TCR beta chain was sequenced in a study of blood T cell repertoires in COVID-19. Looking at the study overall: Samples came from the United States, Italy and Spain, spanning acute and convalescent COVID-19. PBMCs, B-cell-depleted T cells, or T cells provided the cDNA or gDNA that made up the material.

Germline V gives CDR1 LGHDT, CDR2 YNNKEL (reference sequence). J lost 4 bases, V lost 3 bases, and 10 bases had no gene match. This CDR3 is built from 17 residues. TCRdb's copy holds only in-frame clones and misses some; the assay was immunoSEQ multiplex PCR. This repertoire shows over 250,000 clones, roughly 86% found once; its top ten account for about 9.8%. Material for sequencing was peripheral blood. The rearrangement uses TRBV3-1 (or the pseudogene TRBV3-2) and TRBJ1-4, with 8 nucleotides matching TRBD1. This sequence was found in a man aged 35 to 55 who had recovered from COVID-19. This CDR3 reads CASSHFLGQGLNEKLFF. The CDR3 nucleotides read TGTGCCAGCAGCCATTTTCTCGGACAGGGTCTTAATGAAAAACTGTTTTTT.